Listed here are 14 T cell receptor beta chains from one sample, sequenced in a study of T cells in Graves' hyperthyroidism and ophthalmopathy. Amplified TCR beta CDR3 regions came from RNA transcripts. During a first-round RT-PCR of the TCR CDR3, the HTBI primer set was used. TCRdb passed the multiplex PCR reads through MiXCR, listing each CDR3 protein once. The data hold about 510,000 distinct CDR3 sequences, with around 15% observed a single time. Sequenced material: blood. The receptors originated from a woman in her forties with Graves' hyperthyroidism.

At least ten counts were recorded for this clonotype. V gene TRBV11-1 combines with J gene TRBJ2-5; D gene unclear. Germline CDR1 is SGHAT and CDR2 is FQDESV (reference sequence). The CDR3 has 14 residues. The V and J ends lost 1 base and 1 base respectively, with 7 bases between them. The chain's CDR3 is CASSLGPIQETQYF. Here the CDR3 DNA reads TGTGCCAGCAGCTTAGGACCGATCCAAGAGACCCAGTACTTC.

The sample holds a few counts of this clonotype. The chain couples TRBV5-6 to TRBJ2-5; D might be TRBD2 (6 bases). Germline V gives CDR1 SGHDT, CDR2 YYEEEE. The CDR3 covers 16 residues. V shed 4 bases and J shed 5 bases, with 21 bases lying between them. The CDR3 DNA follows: TGTGCCAGCAGCCGCCGGCGGGGAGAGGATTTTGAGACCCAGTACTTC. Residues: CASSRRRGEDFETQYF.

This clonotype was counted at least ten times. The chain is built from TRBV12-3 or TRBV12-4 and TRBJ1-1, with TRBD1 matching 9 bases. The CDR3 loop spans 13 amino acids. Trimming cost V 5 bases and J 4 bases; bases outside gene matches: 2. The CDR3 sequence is CASSTGGSTEAFF. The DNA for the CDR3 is TGTGCCAGCAGTACAGGGGGCAGCACTGAAGCTTTCTTT.

This CDR3 is CASSPGQGSRGYTF. The CDR3 nucleotides read TGCGCCAGCAGCCCTGGACAGGGGAGTAGGGGCTACACCTTC. V and J are TRBV5-1 and TRBJ1-2, with TRBD1 identical over 9 bases. The ends lost 4 bases at V and 8 bases at J; junction bases unmatched: 9. Looked up from germline, CDR1 is SGHRS and CDR2 is YFSETQ. The CDR3 is 14 amino acids.

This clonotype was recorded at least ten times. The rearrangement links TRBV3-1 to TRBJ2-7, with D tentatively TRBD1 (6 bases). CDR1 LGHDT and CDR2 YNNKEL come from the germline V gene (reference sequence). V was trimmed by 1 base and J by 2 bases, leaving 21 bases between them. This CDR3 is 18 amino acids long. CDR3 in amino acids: CASSQGGQGRTLAYEQYF. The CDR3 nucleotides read TGTGCCAGCAGCCAAGGAGGGCAGGGGCGAACCTTAGCCTACGAGCAGTACTTC.

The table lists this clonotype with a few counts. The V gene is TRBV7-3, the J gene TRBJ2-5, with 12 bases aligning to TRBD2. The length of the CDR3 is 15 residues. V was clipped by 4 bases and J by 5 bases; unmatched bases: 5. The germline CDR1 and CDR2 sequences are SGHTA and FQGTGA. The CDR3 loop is CASSSSGTSGETQYF. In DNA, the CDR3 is TGTGCCAGCAGCTCGTCCGGGACTAGCGGGGAGACCCAGTACTTC.

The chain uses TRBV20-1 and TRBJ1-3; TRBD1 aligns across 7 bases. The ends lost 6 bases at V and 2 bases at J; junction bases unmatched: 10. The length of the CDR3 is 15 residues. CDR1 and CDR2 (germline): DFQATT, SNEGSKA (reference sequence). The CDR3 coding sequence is TGCAGTGCGGCACAACAGGGGACCCCTGGAAACACCATATATTTT. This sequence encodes CSAAQQGTPGNTIYF.

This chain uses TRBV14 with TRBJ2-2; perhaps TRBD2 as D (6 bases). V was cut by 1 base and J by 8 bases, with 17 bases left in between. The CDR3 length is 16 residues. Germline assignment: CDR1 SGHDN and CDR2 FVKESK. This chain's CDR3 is CASSQVSGSSAGELFF. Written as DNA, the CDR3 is TGTGCCAGCAGCCAAGTCAGCGGGTCCTCCGCGGGGGAGCTGTTTTTT.

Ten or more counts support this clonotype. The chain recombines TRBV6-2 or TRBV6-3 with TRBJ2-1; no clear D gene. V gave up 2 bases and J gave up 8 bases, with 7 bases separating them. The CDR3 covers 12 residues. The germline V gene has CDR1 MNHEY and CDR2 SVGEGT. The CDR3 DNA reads TGTGCCAGCAGTTACATCCGGGATGAGCAGTTCTTC. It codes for CASSYIRDEQFF.

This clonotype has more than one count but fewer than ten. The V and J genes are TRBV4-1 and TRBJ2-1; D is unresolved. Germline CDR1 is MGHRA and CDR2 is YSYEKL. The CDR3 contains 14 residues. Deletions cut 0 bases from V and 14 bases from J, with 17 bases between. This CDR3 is CASSQDRNYPQEFF. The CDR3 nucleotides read TGCGCCAGCAGCCAAGATCGAAACTACCCCCAGGAGTTCTTC.

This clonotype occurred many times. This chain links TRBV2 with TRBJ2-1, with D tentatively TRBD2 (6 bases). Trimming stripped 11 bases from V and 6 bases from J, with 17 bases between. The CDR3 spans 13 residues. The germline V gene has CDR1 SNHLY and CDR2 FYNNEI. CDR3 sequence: CASGERVPNEQFF. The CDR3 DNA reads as TGTGCCTCGGGGGAGCGGGTCCCCAATGAGCAGTTCTTC.

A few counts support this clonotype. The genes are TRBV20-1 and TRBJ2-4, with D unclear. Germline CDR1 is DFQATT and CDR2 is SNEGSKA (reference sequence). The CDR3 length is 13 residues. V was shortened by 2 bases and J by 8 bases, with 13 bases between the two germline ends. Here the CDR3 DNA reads TGCAGTGCTAGAAAAAACGGTTTGGACATTCAGTACTTC. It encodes CSARKNGLDIQYF.

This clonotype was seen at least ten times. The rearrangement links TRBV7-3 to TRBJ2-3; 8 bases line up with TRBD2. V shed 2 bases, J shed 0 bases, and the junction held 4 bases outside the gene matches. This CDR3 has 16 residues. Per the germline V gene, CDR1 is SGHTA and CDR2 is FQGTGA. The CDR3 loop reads CASSLGLALSTDTQYF. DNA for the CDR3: TGTGCCAGCAGCTTAGGACTAGCCCTAAGCACAGATACGCAGTATTTT.

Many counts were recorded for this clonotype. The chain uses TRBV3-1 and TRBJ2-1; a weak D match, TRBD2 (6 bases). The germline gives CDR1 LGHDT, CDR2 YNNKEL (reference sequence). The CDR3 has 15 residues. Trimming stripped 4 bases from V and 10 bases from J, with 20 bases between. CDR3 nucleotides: TGTGCCAGCAGCCCATCGGGAGTGATAATTTACGAGCAGTTCTTC. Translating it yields CASSPSGVIIYEQFF.